A selection of T cell receptor beta chains follows, all from one sample in a study of blood T cells in healthy people across ages. TCRdb processed the 5' RACE reads anew with MiXCR; each CDR3 protein has one entry. The data show about 2 million distinct CDR3 sequences, with roughly 52% seen just once and less than 2.5% held by the top ten. Material for sequencing was blood. The receptors were sampled from a middle-aged woman in good health. CDR3s include the opening cysteine and the closing phenylalanine or tryptophan. D genes are given only for firm matches.

d_gene	v_gene	j_gene	CDR3aa
TRBD1	TRBV24-1	TRBJ2-7	CATSGDRAKSSYNEQYF
.	TRBV19	TRBJ2-1	CASRKDREDYNEQFF
TRBD1	TRBV6-6	TRBJ1-1	CASSDQTGTEAFF
TRBD2	TRBV20-1	TRBJ2-3	CSAWTSGGSDTQYF
TRBD1	TRBV20-1	TRBJ2-5	CSAQTGGETQYF
.	TRBV6-1	.	CASSELIRQETQYF
TRBD1	TRBV7-2	TRBJ1-2	CASSPRQGMFGYTF
.	TRBV20-1	TRBJ1-2	CSARDTTNYGYTF
.	TRBV3-1	TRBJ2-7	CASSRNIGTRYYEQYF
.	TRBV7-7	TRBJ2-6	CASSPGSGVSGANVLNF
.	TRBV5-5	.	CASSGAGTGQETQFF
.	TRBV29-1	TRBJ1-1	CSVEEGKTEAFF
.	TRBV4-1	TRBJ2-1	CASSLFLGVDEQFF
.	TRBV5-1	TRBJ2-5	CASSLEGSVQETQYF
.	TRBV6-6	TRBJ2-7	CASRGTYSSYEQYF
TRBD2	TRBV7-2	TRBJ2-1	CATKPRGGVNEQFF
TRBD1	TRBV7-2	TRBJ1-3	CASSLYSGTGAGNTIYF
TRBD2	TRBV11-3	TRBJ2-3	CASSFGLAGASTDTQYF
TRBD1	TRBV7-2	TRBJ2-2	CASRERQGSTGELFF
.	TRBV15	TRBJ1-2	CATSRDFDGSYGYTF
.	TRBV6-2/TRBV6-3	TRBJ1-4	CASSYFGQNEKLFF
TRBD2	TRBV20-1	TRBJ2-7	CSARDGGGRYEQYF
.	TRBV29-1	TRBJ2-3	CSVEGDTQYF
TRBD1	TRBV6-5	TRBJ1-5	CASSYSAGGYNQPQHF
.	TRBV28	TRBJ2-4	CASSLEWAVSKNIQYF
.	TRBV19	TRBJ2-1	CASSIGNYNEQFF
.	TRBV4-3	TRBJ2-3	CASSQGGGAFADTQYF
.	TRBV6-5	TRBJ2-7	CASSCLGPYEQYF
TRBD1	TRBV7-9	.	CASSYLGQGFHEQYF
.	TRBV20-1	TRBJ1-2	CSALDRGAGYGYTF
.	TRBV27	TRBJ2-3	CARMLYGSTDTQYF
TRBD1	TRBV2	TRBJ1-5	CASSWHRGFSNQPQHF
.	TRBV10-3	TRBJ2-3	CAINSKSTDTQYF
.	TRBV10-3	TRBJ1-1	CAISESGTQDPEAFF
.	TRBV27	TRBJ2-5	CASSLWGGMETQYF
TRBD1	TRBV11-2	TRBJ2-1	CASSSQLTGPFYNEQFF
.	TRBV29-1	TRBJ2-3	CSVGTKYTDTQYF
.	TRBV7-8	.	CASSVGDSNYEQYF
.	TRBV7-2	TRBJ2-1	CASSLATRSYNEQFF
TRBD2	TRBV27	TRBJ2-5	CASSWEGRETQYF
.	TRBV29-1	TRBJ2-3	CSVEGSTGASADTQYF
TRBD2	TRBV6-1	TRBJ2-1	CASSETGLAAYNEQFF
.	TRBV14	TRBJ2-1	CASSQRTGAGRRKETQFF
.	TRBV28	TRBJ2-5	CASSLSSRVLETQYF
.	TRBV12-3/TRBV12-4	TRBJ1-2	CASSFDRAGYGYTF
.	TRBV7-7	TRBJ2-5	CASSLMSQVQETQYF
.	TRBV28	.	CASSPALRVETQYF